Sequencing of this T cell receptor beta chain was carried out in a study of shared clonotypes between healthy human individuals. Findings and limits, study-wide: The authors expected sequencing depth to affect clonotype sharing among donors.

Regarding this clone: Its target is not known. A much larger clone differs from this one at a single base, so this may be a read error. A read error is likely, as this CDR3 ends without the conserved phenylalanine or tryptophan.

Unsorted PBMC contributed about 0.3 ug DNA, 30,000 to 35,000 T cell genomes, to each replicate PCR. Sequencing on ten immunoSEQ deep assay plates was performed for unsorted PBMC DNA. Assay used: immunoSEQ multiplex PCR; TCRdb lists only in-frame clones, some missing. There are about 500,000 clones in the sample; approximately 71% occur only once, and about 12% lies in the top ten. This CDR3 comprises 12 residues. V shed 7 bases and J shed 0 bases, with 5 bases lying between them. CDR1 SEHNR and CDR2 FQNEAQ come from the germline V gene (reference sequence). The receptor was isolated from a woman in her thirties or forties in good health. Some clones in this sample may be carry-over from other donors' samples. This chain joins TRBV7-9 and TRBJ2-3; D not certain. The sequencing input was PBMCs. The CDR3 loop is CASMGSTDTQYL. CDR3 bases: TGTGCCAGCATGGGGAGCACAGATACGCAGTATCTT.